The 9 T cell receptor beta chains below come from one sample, sequenced in a study of blood T cell repertoires in COVID-19. TCRdb keeps only in-frame clones here, not all; method: immunoSEQ multiplex PCR. The sample has about 11,000 clones; roughly 91% are singletons. Sequencing input: peripheral blood. Receptor source: a woman aged 55-69 years with active COVID-19.

The V gene is TRBV7-3, the J gene TRBJ2-6; D gene uncertain. CDR3 length: 14 amino acids. V lost 7 bases, J lost 2 bases, and 9 bases lay in between. Germline CDR1 and CDR2: SGHTA and FQGTGA. The CDR3 DNA reads as TGTGCCAGCACCATGACACCTGGGGCCAACGTCCTGACTTTC. Translated, it gives CASTMTPGANVLTF.

The V call is TRBV2, the J call TRBJ1-5; D is perhaps TRBD1 (6 bases). Germline values: CDR1 SNHLY, CDR2 FYNNEI. The CDR3 extends over 14 amino acids. Trimming cost V 6 bases and J 5 bases, with 14 bases left between them. This CDR3 reads CASSEQGRYQPQHF. DNA of the CDR3: TGTGCCAGCAGCGAACAGGGAAGATATCAGCCCCAGCATTTT.

The chain links TRBV5-6 to TRBJ2-1; the D is unclear. The CDR3 has 15 residues. Trimming took 4 bases from V and 6 from J, leaving 17 bases between them. Per germline, CDR1 SGHDT and CDR2 YYEEEE. The CDR3 loop reads CASSRVFLDGNEQFF. The CDR3, as DNA: TGTGCCAGCAGCCGGGTTTTTCTAGATGGCAATGAGCAGTTCTTC.

The V gene is TRBV27, the J gene TRBJ1-3; no clear D gene. V lost 5 bases to trimming and J lost 0 bases, with 5 bases between them. Per germline, CDR1 MNHEY and CDR2 SMNVEV (reference sequence). The CDR3 is 13 amino acids. CDR3 residues: CASSLSSGNTIYF. In DNA form, the CDR3 reads TGTGCCAGCAGTCTCTCCTCTGGAAACACCATATATTTT.

In its sample, this clone was seen a few times. This sequence joins TRBV5-4 and TRBJ2-7; 9 positions agree with TRBD1. V lost 0 bases and J lost 7; bases outside the gene matches: 5. The germline CDR1 and CDR2 sequences are SGHNT and YYREEE (reference sequence). The CDR3 totals 14 residues. CDR3 sequence reads: CASSLGTGAREQYV. CDR3 in DNA: TGTGCCAGCAGCTTGGGGACAGGGGCAAGAGAGCAGTACGTC.

The chain recombines TRBV27 with TRBJ1-4; 8 nucleotides align to TRBD1. V dropped 4 bases and J dropped 8; count of bases not matched to a gene: 9. Germline CDR1 and CDR2: MNHEY and SMNVEV (reference sequence). CDR3 length: 15 amino acids. The CDR3 bases are TGTGCCAGCAGTTCCGGTGGGACAGGTCTAGAAAAACTGTTTTTT. Protein product: CASSSGGTGLEKLFF.

This chain connects TRBV5-1 to TRBJ2-7, with 12 positions matching TRBD1. Trimming took 6 bases from V and 3 from J; bases not matched to a gene: 4. The CDR3 is 14 amino acids. Germline V gene lookup returns CDR1 SGHRS and CDR2 YFSETQ. The CDR3 protein is CASNRDRGHYEQYF. The CDR3 DNA reads as TGCGCCAGCAACCGGGACAGGGGGCACTACGAGCAGTACTTC.

The J gene is TRBJ2-3, the V gene TRBV23-1; maybe TRBD2 (6 bases). TRBV23-1 is treated as an ORF (open reading frame) with a function not yet certain. Between the trimmed V and J ends, which lost 0 bases and 3 bases, there was a span of 16 bases. CDR3 length equals 17 residues. The CDR3 sequence is CASSQSRLACLTDTQYF. The DNA for the CDR3 is TGCGCCAGCAGTCAATCTCGGCTAGCGTGCTTGACAGATACGCAGTATTTT.

V and J are TRBV11-1 and TRBJ2-2; D is uncertain. Between the trimmed V and J ends, which lost 3 bases and 0 bases, there was a span of 8 bases. CDR1 SGHAT and CDR2 FQDESV come from the germline V gene (reference sequence). This CDR3 has 15 residues. The CDR3 nucleotides read TGTGCCAGCAGCTTGGAAAGCGCGAACACCGGGGAGCTGTTTTTT. Its translation is CASSLESANTGELFF.